This passage covers 12 T cell receptor beta chains from one sample sequenced in a study of blood T cell repertoires in COVID-19. Some clones are missing from TCRdb's copy, which holds only in-frame ones; the method was immunoSEQ multiplex PCR. The table lists about 140,000 clones, about 80% of them singletons. Input material: peripheral blood. The receptors derive from a man aged 60-69 years with acute or convalescent COVID-19.

This clone appeared a single time. The chain uses TRBV6-5 and TRBJ1-1, with a weak D call TRBD1 (5 bases). Per germline, CDR1 MNHEY and CDR2 SVGAGI. The CDR3 is 14 residues long. Trimming removed 8 bases from V and 8 bases from J, with 21 bases in between. CDR3 sequence reads: CASRQSGGLDEAFF. The CDR3 DNA sequence: TGTGCCAGCCGACAGTCGGGGGGTTTAGACGAAGCTTTCTTT.

This chain's CDR3 is CASSQEGRYGYTF. CDR3 in DNA: TGTGCCAGCAGCCAAGAGGGCAGGTATGGCTACACCTTC. The gene calls are TRBV3-1 (or the pseudogene TRBV3-2) and TRBJ1-2; D not resolved. Germline CDR1 reads LGHDT; CDR2 reads YNNKEL (reference sequence). Trimming cost V 0 bases and J 5 bases, with 7 bases left between them. The CDR3 extends over 13 amino acids.

This chain joins TRBV19 and TRBJ1-5; 7 bases agree with TRBD1. The CDR3 spans 18 residues. Germline V gene lookup returns CDR1 LNHDA and CDR2 SQIVND (reference sequence). V trimming: 5 bases; J trimming: 0 bases; junction bases outside the gene matches: 13. This CDR3 reads CASSPGQHISYSNQPQHF. In DNA form, the CDR3 reads TGTGCCAGTAGTCCGGGACAGCATATTTCATATAGCAATCAGCCCCAGCATTTT.

V is TRBV24-1 and J is TRBJ1-5; 7 nucleotides line up with TRBD1. Germline V gene data show CDR1 as KGHDR and CDR2 as SFDVKD. J lost 4 bases, V lost 4 bases, and 12 bases had no gene match. There are 17 residues in the CDR3. CDR3 sequence reads: CATSDTRTGQTNQPQHF. DNA of the CDR3: TGTGCCACCAGTGACACCAGGACAGGCCAAACAAATCAGCCCCAGCATTTT.

This clone occurred many times. The chain uses TRBV19 and TRBJ2-2; D is undetermined. Trimming pared 2 bases from V and 5 bases from J, leaving 3 bases between. This CDR3 has 12 residues. Germline CDR1 is LNHDA and CDR2 is SQIVND (reference sequence). CDR3 nucleotides: TGTGCCAGTAGTATACGTACCGGGGAGCTGTTTTTT. This translates into CASSIRTGELFF.

This chain uses TRBV7-9 with TRBJ2-7; TRBD1 might be the D (6 bases). The CDR3 covers 19 residues. CDR1 is SEHNR, CDR2 FQNEAQ, per germline (reference sequence). The V gene lost 1 base and the J gene lost 4 bases, with 26 bases spanning the gap. CDR3 sequence (DNA): TGTGCCAGCAGCTTAGACCATGGTTTTATCGGGACACCAACTTACGAGCAGTACTTC. It specifies CASSLDHGFIGTPTYEQYF. Complete variable domain (other parts from reference TRBV7-9 and TRBJ2-7): DTGVSQNPRHKITKRGQNVTFRCDPISEHNRLYWYRQTLGQGPEFLTYFQNEAQLEKSRLLSDRFSAERPKGSFSTLEIQRTEQGDSAMYLCASSLDHGFIGTPTYEQYFGPGTRLTVT.

This clone appeared a few times. V is TRBV10-3 and J is TRBJ1-6; no definite D call. The CDR3 extends over 14 amino acids. Germline V gene lookup returns CDR1 ENHRY and CDR2 SYGVKD. The V gene lost 4 bases and the J gene lost 7 bases, with 11 bases spanning the gap. Here the CDR3 DNA reads TGTGCCATCAGTGGCCCTGACGGGAATTCACCCCTCCACTTT. Translation: CAISGPDGNSPLHF.

This chain connects TRBV4-1 to TRBJ2-7; TRBD1 agrees at 11 bases. The V and J ends lost 2 bases and 2 bases, in that order; junction bases with no gene match: 2. The CDR3 runs to 15 residues. Per germline, CDR1 MGHRA and CDR2 YSYEKL. CDR3 nucleotide sequence: TGCGCCAGCAGCCAACCGGGACAGGGGGCCTACGAGCAGTACTTC. Protein: CASSQPGQGAYEQYF.

This clone was found a few times. V is TRBV6-5 and J is TRBJ2-2; 8 positions agree with TRBD1. CDR3 size: 14 residues. Trimming took 5 bases from V and 4 from J; bases not matched to a gene: 3. Germline CDR1 MNHEY, CDR2 SVGAGI. This chain's CDR3 is CASSTRGPTGELFF. CDR3 DNA: TGTGCCAGCAGTACCAGGGGGCCCACCGGGGAGCTGTTTTTT.

DNA of the CDR3: TGTGCCAGCAGCTTAGCGGGGGGGTTCGCGAACACCGGGGAGCTGTTTTTT. Residues: CASSLAGGFANTGELFF. This chain uses TRBV7-2 with TRBJ2-2; 7 bases align to TRBD2. This CDR3 contains 17 residues. V dropped 0 bases and J dropped 0; count of bases not matched to a gene: 4. The germline V gene encodes CDR1 SGHTA and CDR2 FQGNSA.

This clone has a handful of counts. J is TRBJ1-1 and V is TRBV21-1; the listed D gene, TRBD1, was not tested against the DNA. TRBV21-1 constitutes a pseudogene. CDR3 length: 13 amino acids. CDR3 nucleotides: TGTGCCAGCAGGAGGGGGCTGAACACTGAAGCTTTCTTT. It specifies CASRRGLNTEAFF.

The V and J genes are TRBV28 and TRBJ1-1; a weak D match, TRBD1 (6 bases). Germline V CDR1 and CDR2: MDHEN, SYDVKM. The V gene lost 6 bases and the J gene lost 0 bases, with 17 bases spanning the gap. The CDR3 sequence is 16 residues long. CDR3 sequence: CASSGGGGAMNTEAFF. The DNA for the CDR3 is TGTGCCAGCAGCGGGGGCGGGGGAGCCATGAACACTGAAGCTTTCTTT.